Listed below are T cell receptor beta chains from one sample, sequenced in a study of CD8 T cells in ankylosing spondylitis. TCRdb itself ran the 5' RACE reads through MiXCR, one entry per CDR3 protein. The sample holds approximately 550,000 distinct CDR3 sequences, approximately 12% seen once. Sequenced material: blood, either unsorted or a sorted T cell fraction (not recorded which). The receptor set was obtained from a male donor with ankylosing spondylitis. CDR3s include the opening cysteine and the closing phenylalanine or tryptophan. The order of the fields is CDR3 length, V gene, J gene, D gene, clone size, CDR3 DNA, CDR3 protein. The D gene is left open where the match is weak. Clone size is stated in some rows and not others, as once, few, many or a class when expanded.

>15|TRBV27|TRBJ1-6|NA|NA
TGTGCCAGCAGAACCACTCAGGGCGTTCACTCACCCCTCCACTTT
CASRTTQGVHSPLHF
>14|TRBV27|TRBJ2-1|NA|many
TGTGCCAGCAAGGGCGGGACTTCCTACAATGAGCAGTTCTTC
CASKGGTSYNEQFF
>12|TRBV29-1|TRBJ2-7|NA|few
TGCAGCGTTGAATGGAGTACCTACGAGCAGTACTTC
CSVEWSTYEQYF
>13|TRBV4-2|TRBJ2-3|NA|few
TGTGCCAGCAGCCAAGAAGTGTCAGATACGCAGTATTTT
CASSQEVSDTQYF
>16|TRBV20-1|TRBJ2-1|TRBD2|NA
TGCAGTGCTAGAGATCCCGGGACTAGCGGGAATAGTGAGCAGTTCTTC
CSARDPGTSGNSEQFF
>17|TRBV5-1|TRBJ1-4|TRBD1|few
TGCGCCAGCAGCTTGGGGACAGGGGGCCGGGGTAATGAAAAACTGTTTTTT
CASSLGTGGRGNEKLFF
>21|TRBV25-1|TRBJ1-6|TRBD1|few
TGTGCCAGCAGTGAATCAAAGGGGACAGGGAAAGCAAGGTCCTATAATTCACCCCTCCACTTT
CASSESKGTGKARSYNSPLHF
>13|TRBV29-1|TRBJ2-5|NA|few
TGCAGCGTTGAAGGACAGTCAACCGAGACCCAGTACTTC
CSVEGQSTETQYF
>14|TRBV20-1|TRBJ2-7|TRBD1|NA
TGCAGTGCTATCCGGGACAGGGGTAAATACGAGCGGTACTTC
CSAIRDRGKYERYF
>13|TRBV27|TRBJ2-3|NA|few
TGTGCCAGCACCCCATTAAACGTGGATACGCAGTATTTT
CASTPLNVDTQYF
>15|TRBV29-1|TRBJ1-1|NA|few
TGCAGCGCCTGGTTAGGGCAGACTATGAACACTGAAGCTTTCTTT
CSAWLGQTMNTEAFF
>13|TRBV29-1|TRBJ2-1|NA|many
TGCAGCGGTGAAAGGCCACTAGGTAGTGAGCAGTTCTTC
CSGERPLGSEQFF
>15|TRBV20-1|TRBJ1-1|TRBD1|NA
TGCAGTGCTAGACCTCCGGGACAGGGGAACACTGAAGCTTTCTTT
CSARPPGQGNTEAFF
>17|TRBV12-3/TRBV12-4|TRBJ2-1|NA|NA
TGTGCCAGCAGTTTACCCCGCCCGGGGTCCTCCTACAATGAGCAGTTCTTC
CASSLPRPGSSYNEQFF
>15|TRBV14|TRBJ1-2|NA|NA
TGTGCCAGCAGCCAAGCCCGGACTGCTAGCTCTGGCTACACCTTC
CASSQARTASSGYTF
>12|TRBV12-3/TRBV12-4|TRBJ2-2|NA|few
TGTGCCAGCAGCCGGACAGTCTTGGGGCTGTTTTTT
CASSRTVLGLFF